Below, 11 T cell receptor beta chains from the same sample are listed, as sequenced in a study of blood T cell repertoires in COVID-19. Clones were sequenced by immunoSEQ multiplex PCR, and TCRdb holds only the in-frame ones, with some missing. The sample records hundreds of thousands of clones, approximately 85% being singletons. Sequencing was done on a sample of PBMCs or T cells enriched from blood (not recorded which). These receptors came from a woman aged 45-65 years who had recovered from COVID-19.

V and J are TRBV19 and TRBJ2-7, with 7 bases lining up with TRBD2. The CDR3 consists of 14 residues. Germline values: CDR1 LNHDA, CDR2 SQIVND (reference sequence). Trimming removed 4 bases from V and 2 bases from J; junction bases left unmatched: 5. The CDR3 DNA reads TGTGCCAGTAGTAGGGCTAGCGGACCCTACGAGCAGTACTTC. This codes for CASSRASGPYEQYF.

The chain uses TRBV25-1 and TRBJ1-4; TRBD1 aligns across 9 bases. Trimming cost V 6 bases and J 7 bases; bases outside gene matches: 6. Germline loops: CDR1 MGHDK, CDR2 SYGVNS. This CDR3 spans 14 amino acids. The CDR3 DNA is TGTGCCAGCAGCGAGGGGGACAGGGCTGAAAAACTGTTTTTT. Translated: CASSEGDRAEKLFF.

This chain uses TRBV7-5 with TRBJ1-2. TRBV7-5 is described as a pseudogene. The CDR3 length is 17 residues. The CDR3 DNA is TGTGCCAGAAGCTTAGTTGGCTCTTTCCCCAGAGGCTATGGCTACACCTTC. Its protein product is CARSLVGSFPRGYGYTF.

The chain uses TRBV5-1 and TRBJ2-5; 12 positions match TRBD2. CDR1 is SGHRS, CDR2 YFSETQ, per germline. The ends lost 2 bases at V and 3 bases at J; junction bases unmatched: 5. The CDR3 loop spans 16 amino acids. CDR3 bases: TGCGCCAGCAGCTTCCTAGCGGGAGGGCCGGAAGAGACCCAGTACTTC. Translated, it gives CASSFLAGGPEETQYF.

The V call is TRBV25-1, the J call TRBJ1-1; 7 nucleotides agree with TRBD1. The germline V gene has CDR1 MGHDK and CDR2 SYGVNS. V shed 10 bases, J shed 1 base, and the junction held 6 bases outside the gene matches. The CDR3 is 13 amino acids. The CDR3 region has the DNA TGTGCCACCACGGGACAGACGAACACTGAAGCTTTCTTT. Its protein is CATTGQTNTEAFF.

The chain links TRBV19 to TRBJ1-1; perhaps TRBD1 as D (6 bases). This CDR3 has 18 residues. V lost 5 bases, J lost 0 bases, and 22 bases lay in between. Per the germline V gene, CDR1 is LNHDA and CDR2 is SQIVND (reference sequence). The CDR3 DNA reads TGTGCCAGTAGTTTGGGGACACCACGACCTAGGATGAACACTGAAGCTTTCTTT. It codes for CASSLGTPRPRMNTEAFF.

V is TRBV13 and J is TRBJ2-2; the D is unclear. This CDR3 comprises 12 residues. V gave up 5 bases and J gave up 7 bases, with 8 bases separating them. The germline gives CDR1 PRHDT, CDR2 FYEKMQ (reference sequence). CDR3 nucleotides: TGTGCCAGCAGCCCCCTAAGCGGGGAGCTGTTTTTT. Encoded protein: CASSPLSGELFF.

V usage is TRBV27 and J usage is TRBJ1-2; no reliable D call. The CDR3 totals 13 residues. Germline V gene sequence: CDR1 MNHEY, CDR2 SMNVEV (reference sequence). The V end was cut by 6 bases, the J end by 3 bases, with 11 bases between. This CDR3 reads CASSYTVDYGYTF. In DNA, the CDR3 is TGTGCCAGCAGCTACACAGTTGACTATGGCTACACCTTC.

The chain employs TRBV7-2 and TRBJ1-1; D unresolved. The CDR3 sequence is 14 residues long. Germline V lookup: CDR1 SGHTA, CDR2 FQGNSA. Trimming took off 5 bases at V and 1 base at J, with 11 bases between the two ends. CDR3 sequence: CASSTYSKNTEAFF. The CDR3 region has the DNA TGTGCCAGCAGCACATACAGCAAGAACACTGAAGCTTTCTTT.

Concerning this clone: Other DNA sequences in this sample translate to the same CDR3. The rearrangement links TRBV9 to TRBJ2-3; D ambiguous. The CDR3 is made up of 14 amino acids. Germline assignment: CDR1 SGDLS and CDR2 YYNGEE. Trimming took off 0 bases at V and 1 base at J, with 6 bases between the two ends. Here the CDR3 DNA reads TGTGCCAGCAGCGTAGTTGGAGGCACAGATACGCAGTATTTT. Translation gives CASSVVGGTDTQYF.

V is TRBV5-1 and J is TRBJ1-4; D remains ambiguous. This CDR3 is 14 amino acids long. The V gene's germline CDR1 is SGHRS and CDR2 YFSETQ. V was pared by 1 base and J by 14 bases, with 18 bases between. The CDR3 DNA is TGCGCCAGCAGCTTGTATTATGTGGGCGGCGGGCTGTTTTTT. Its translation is CASSLYYVGGGLFF.